This TCR beta chain emerged from a study of T cell changes during pregnancy in multiple sclerosis (dated by TCRdb to between 2018 and 2021). About the investigation overall: In women with multiple sclerosis, the researchers looked at how the T cell repertoire shifted as pregnancy progressed.

Preparation of the library involved the immunoSEQ multiplex PCR assay. The source is immuneACCESS, and TCRdb retained only in-frame sequences with V and J called. Part of the clones is not carried over; for the studies checked, unresolved V genes explain less than half of this, and the remainder is unexplained. The sample records around 36,000 clones, around 90% of which are singletons. The top ten clones comprise 1% to 1.5% of the sample. In the case of this clone: Its binding antigen is unknown. No base-level quality is on record; no much larger clone is a single base apart.

Sequences KGHSH (CDR1) and LQKENI (CDR2) are obtained from the germline V gene. The germline ends are 12 bases apart after V is trimmed by 5 bases and J by 4 bases. The CDR3, from cysteine to phenylalanine, totals 14 residues. Only CDR3 DNA remains: 42 bases, in frame from the first base. The sequence links TRBV18 to TRBJ1-3, with an unclear D gene assignment. Sequenced here: peripheral blood, sampled before pregnancy. This receptor was identified in a female donor with multiple sclerosis, enrolled in a pregnancy study. This receptor has the CDR3 CASSDQNPGNTIYF. The nucleotide sequence reads as follows: TGTGCCAGCTCAGATCAGAATCCAGGAAACACCATATATTTT.